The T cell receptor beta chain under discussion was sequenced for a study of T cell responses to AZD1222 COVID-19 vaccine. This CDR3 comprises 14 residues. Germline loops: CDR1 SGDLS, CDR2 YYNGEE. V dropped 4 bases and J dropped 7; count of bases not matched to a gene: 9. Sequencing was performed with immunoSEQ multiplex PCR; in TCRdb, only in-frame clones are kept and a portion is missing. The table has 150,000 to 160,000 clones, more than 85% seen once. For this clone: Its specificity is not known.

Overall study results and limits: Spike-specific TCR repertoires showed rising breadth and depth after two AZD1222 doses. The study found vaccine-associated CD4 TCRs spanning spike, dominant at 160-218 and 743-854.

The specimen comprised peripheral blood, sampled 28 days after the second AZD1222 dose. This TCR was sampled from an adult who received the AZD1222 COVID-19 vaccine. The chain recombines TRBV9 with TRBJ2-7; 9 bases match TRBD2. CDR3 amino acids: CASSTAGGPREQYF. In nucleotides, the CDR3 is TGTGCCAGCAGCACGGCGGGAGGGCCTCGGGAGCAGTACTTC.